The rows below give T cell receptor beta chains drawn from one sample of a study of T cells in narcolepsy. Here immunoSEQ multiplex PCR was the method, and the copy in TCRdb shows in-frame clones only, minus some. Here the sample spans some 30,000 clones, around 79% being singletons. Sequenced: CD45RA- memory CD4+ T cells from PBMCs. The receptors originated from a human donor with narcolepsy. Each CDR3 is given with its conserved first and last residue. Each record gives: clone size, V gene, CDR3 length, J gene, D gene, CDR3 protein, CDR3 DNA. The D gene is left open where the match is weak. Part of the rows lack a size; the others show once, few, many or a class for expanded clones.

.	TRBV11-2	17	TRBJ2-3	TRBD2	CASSPGLAGVVTDTQYF	TGTGCCAGCAGCCCCGGTCTAGCGGGAGTGGTCACAGATACGCAGTATTTT
.	TRBV6-1	13	TRBJ1-2	TRBD1	CASDRGQGHGYTF	TGTGCCAGCGATCGAGGACAGGGCCATGGCTACACCTTC
.	TRBV20-1	11	TRBJ2-1	.	CSARGYNEQFF	TGCAGTGCTAGGGGATACAATGAGCAGTTCTTC
.	TRBV6-6	13	TRBJ1-1	.	CASTRLRSTEAFF	TGTGCCAGCACCCGTCTTAGGAGTACTGAAGCTTTCTTT
.	TRBV18	13	TRBJ1-1	.	CASSPSIDTEAFF	TGTGCCAGCTCACCTTCCATAGACACTGAAGCTTTCTTT
once	TRBV25-1	14	TRBJ2-3	.	CASSDPGLRDTQYF	TGTGCCAGCAGTGATCCGGGCCTACGGGATACGCAGTATTTT
.	TRBV9	16	TRBJ2-6	TRBD1	CASSVGQGAGANVLTF	TGTGCCAGCAGCGTAGGCCAGGGGGCGGGGGCCAACGTCCTGACTTTC
few	TRBV6-6	12	TRBJ2-1	.	CASSDSYNEQFF	TGTGCCAGCAGCGATTCTTACAATGAGCAGTTCTTC
.	TRBV7-2	13	TRBJ2-7	.	CASSSGTSYEQYF	TGTGCCAGCAGCTCCGGGACATCTTACGAGCAGTACTTC
.	TRBV7-2	18	TRBJ1-6	.	CASSLVARQTERNSPLHF	TGTGCCAGCAGCTTAGTAGCGCGACAGACGGAAAGAAATTCACCCCTCCACTTT
.	TRBV6-9	10	TRBJ2-7	TRBD2	CASKRTREYF	TGTGCCAGCAAACGGACTAGGGAGTACTTC
.	TRBV10-3	14	TRBJ1-4	TRBD1	CATRDGQGGEKLFF	TGTGCCACCAGGGATGGACAGGGAGGCGAAAAACTGTTTTTT
few	TRBV11-3	14	TRBJ2-5	.	CASSGRGPGETQYF	TGTGCCAGCAGTGGGCGGGGGCCTGGGGAGACCCAGTACTTC
.	TRBV15	17	TRBJ2-1	.	CATSRLRLASPRNEQFF	TGTGCCACCAGCAGACTCCGATTGGCTTCCCCGCGAAATGAGCAGTTCTTC
.	TRBV5-1	15	TRBJ2-1	TRBD1	CASSLQGAGPNEQFF	TGCGCCAGCAGCCTTCAGGGGGCAGGGCCGAATGAGCAGTTCTTC
once	TRBV27	15	TRBJ2-7	TRBD1	CASNPRWGTAYEQYF	TGTGCCAGCAACCCGAGGTGGGGGACAGCCTACGAGCAGTACTTC
.	TRBV29-1	13	TRBJ2-5	TRBD1	CSVDRGRGETQYF	TGCAGCGTTGACAGGGGGCGCGGAGAGACCCAGTACTTC
.	TRBV11-3	12	TRBJ2-7	TRBD2	CATAGRDREQYF	TGTGCCACCGCGGGGAGGGATCGGGAGCAGTACTTC
.	TRBV28	15	TRBJ1-1	.	CASTKPGQMNTEAFF	TGTGCCAGCACTAAACCGGGACAAATGAACACTGAAGCTTTCTTT
few	TRBV7-2	15	TRBJ2-7	.	CASSLEGGGSYEQYF	TGTGCCAGCAGCTTAGAGGGGGGCGGGAGCTACGAGCAGTACTTC
.	TRBV2	14	TRBJ1-1	.	CASSETGAGPEAFF	TGTGCCAGCAGTGAAACCGGGGCCGGGCCTGAAGCTTTCTTT
.	TRBV13	19	TRBJ2-2	TRBD2	CASSLAPRLAGGNTGELFF	TGTGCCAGCAGCTTAGCACCCCGACTAGCGGGAGGGAACACCGGGGAGCTGTTTTTT